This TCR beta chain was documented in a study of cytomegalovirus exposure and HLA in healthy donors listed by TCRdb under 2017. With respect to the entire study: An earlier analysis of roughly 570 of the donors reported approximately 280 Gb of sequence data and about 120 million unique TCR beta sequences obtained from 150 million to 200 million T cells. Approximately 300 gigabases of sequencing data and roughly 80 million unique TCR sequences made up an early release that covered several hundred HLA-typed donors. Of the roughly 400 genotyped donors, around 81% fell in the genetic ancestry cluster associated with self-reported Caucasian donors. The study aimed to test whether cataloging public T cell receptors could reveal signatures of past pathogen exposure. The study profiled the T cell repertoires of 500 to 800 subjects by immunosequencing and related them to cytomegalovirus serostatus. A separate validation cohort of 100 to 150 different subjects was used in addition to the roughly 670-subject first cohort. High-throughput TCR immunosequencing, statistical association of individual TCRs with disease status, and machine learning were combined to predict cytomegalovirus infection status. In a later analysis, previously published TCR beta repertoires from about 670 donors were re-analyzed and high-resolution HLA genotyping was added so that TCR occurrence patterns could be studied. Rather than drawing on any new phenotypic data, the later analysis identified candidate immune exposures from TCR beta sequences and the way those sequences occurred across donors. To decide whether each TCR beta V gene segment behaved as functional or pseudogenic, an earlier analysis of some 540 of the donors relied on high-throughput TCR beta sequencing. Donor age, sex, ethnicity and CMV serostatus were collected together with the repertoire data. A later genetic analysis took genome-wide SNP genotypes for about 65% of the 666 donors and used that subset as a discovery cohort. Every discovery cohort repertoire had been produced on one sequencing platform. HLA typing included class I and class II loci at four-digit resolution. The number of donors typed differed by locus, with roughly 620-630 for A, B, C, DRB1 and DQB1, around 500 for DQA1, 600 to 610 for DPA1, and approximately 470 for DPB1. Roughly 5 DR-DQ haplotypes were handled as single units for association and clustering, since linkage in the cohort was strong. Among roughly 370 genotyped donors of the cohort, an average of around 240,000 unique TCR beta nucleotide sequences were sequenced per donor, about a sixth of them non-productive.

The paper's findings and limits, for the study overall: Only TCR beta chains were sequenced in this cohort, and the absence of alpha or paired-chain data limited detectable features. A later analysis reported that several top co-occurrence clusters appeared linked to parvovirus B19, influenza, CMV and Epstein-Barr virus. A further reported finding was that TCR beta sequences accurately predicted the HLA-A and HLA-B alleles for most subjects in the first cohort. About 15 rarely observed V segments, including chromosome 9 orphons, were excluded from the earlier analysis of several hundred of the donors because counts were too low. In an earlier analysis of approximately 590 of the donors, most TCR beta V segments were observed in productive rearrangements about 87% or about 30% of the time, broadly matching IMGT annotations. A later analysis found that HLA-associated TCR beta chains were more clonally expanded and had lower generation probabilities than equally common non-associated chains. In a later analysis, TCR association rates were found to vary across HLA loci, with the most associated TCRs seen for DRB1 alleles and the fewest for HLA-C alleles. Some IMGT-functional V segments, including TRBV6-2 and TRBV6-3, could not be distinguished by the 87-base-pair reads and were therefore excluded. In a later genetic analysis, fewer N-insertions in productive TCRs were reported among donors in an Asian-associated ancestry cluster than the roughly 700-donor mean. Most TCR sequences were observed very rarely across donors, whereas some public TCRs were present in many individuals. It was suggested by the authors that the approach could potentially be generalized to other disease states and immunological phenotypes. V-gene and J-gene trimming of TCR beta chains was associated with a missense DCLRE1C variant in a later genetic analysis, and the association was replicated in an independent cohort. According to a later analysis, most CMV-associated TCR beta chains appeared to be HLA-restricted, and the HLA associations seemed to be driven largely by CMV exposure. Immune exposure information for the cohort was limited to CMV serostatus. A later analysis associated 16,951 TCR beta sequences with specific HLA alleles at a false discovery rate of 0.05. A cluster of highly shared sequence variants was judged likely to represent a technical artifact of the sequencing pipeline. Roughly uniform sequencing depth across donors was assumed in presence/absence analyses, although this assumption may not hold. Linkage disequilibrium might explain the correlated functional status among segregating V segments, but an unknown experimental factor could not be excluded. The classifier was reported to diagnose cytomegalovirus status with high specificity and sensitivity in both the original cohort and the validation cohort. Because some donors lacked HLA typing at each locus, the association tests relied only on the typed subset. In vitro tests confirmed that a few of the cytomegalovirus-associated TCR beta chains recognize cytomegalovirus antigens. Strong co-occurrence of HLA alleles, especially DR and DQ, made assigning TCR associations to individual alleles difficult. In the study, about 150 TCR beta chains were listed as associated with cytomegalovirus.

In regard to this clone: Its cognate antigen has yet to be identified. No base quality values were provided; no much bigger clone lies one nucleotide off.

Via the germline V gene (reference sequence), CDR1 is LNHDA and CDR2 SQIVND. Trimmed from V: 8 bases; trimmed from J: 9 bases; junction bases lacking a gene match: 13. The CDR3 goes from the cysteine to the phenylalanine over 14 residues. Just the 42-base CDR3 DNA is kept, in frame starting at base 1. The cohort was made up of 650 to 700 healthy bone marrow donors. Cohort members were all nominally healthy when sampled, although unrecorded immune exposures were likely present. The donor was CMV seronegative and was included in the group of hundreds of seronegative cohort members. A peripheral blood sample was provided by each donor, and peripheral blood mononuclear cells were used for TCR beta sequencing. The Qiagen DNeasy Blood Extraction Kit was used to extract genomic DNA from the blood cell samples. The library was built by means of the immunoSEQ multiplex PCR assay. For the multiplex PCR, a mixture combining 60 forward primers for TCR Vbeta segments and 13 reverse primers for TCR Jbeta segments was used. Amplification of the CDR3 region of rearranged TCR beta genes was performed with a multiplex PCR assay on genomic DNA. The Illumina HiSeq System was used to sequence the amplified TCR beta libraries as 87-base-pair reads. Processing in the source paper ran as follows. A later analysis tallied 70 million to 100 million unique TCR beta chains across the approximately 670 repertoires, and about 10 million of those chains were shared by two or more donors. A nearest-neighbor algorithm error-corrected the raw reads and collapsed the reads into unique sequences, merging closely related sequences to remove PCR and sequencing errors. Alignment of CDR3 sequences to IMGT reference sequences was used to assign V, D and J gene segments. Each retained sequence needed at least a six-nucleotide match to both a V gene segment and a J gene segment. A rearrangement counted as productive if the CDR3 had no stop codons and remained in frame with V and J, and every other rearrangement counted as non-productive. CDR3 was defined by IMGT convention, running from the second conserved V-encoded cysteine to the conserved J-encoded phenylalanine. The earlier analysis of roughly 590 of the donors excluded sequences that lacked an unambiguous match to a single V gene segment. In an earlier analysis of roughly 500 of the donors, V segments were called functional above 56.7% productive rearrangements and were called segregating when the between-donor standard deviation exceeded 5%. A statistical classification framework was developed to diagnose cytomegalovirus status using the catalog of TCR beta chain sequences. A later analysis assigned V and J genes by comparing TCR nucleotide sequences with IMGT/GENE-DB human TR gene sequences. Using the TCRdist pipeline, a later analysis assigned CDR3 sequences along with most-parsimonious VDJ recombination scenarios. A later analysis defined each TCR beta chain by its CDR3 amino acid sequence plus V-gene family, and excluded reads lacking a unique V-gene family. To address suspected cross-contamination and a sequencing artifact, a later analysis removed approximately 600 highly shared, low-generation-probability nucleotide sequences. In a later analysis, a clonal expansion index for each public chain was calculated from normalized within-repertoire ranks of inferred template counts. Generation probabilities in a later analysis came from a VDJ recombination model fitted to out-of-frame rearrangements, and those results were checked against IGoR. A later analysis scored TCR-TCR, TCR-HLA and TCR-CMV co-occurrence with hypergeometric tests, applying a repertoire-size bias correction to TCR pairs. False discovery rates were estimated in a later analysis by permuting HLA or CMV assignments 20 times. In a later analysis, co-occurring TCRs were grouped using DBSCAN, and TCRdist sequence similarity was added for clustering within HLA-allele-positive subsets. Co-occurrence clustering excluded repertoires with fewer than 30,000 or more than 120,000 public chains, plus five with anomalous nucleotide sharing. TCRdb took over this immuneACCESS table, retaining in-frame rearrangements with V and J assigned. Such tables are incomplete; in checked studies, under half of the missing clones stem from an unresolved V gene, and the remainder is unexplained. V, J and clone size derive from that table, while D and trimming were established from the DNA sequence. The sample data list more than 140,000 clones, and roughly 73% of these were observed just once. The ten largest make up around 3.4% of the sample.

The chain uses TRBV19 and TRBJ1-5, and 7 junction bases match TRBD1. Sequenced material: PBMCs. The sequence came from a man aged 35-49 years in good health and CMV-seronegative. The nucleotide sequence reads TGTGCCAGTCAGCGTGGGACAGCGGAGAGGCCCCAGCATTTT. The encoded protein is CASQRGTAERPQHF.